Listed here are 17 T cell receptor beta chains from one sample, sequenced in a study of T cell responses to AZD1222 COVID-19 vaccine (dated by TCRdb to the early 2020s). Explained via the paper, the time point label denotes: baseline before first vaccination. Library construction relied on the immunoSEQ multiplex PCR assay. TCRdb took this table from immuneACCESS and kept in-frame rearrangements with V and J called. Such tables lack part of the clones; where checked against another copy, unresolved V genes explain under half of the gap, and the rest is unexplained. Recorded for this sample are some 140,000 clones; around nine tenths of them occurred a single time. The ten top clones hold 5% to 6.5% of the sample. Material: peripheral blood, obtained on day 0 of AZD1222 vaccination. These receptors originate from an adult in good health.

The genes are TRBV28 and TRBJ2-2; no reliable D call. The CDR3 is 12 residues long. Per the germline V gene, CDR1 is MDHEN and CDR2 is SYDVKM. Trimming took 6 bases from V and 3 from J, leaving 5 bases between them. CDR3 amino acids: CASRIDTGELFF. The DNA of the CDR3 is TGTGCCAGCAGGATCGACACCGGGGAGCTGTTTTTT.

V is TRBV7-2 and J is TRBJ2-7; D is ambiguous. The CDR3 consists of 13 residues. The V end lost 4 bases, the J end lost 5 bases, and 12 bases lay between the germline ends. Germline-derived CDR1 and CDR2 are SGHTA and FQGNSA. The CDR3 loop reads CASSYRVNHEQYF. In DNA, the CDR3 is TGTGCCAGCAGCTATAGGGTGAACCACGAGCAGTACTTC.

This chain joins TRBV5-1 and TRBJ2-2; D not resolved. Germline CDR1 SGHRS, CDR2 YFSETQ. With 4 bases removed from V and 4 bases from J, the gap between germline ends came to 8 bases. The length of the CDR3 is 13 residues. The CDR3 sequence: CASSHPRTGELFF. The CDR3 nucleotides read TGCGCCAGCAGCCACCCCCGCACCGGGGAGCTGTTTTTT.

V usage is TRBV18 and J usage is TRBJ2-1, with 8 nucleotides matching TRBD2. Trimming at V came to 4 bases and at J to 4 bases, leaving 6 bases not matched to a gene. Germline CDR1 and CDR2: KGHSH and LQKENI. The CDR3 consists of 15 residues. This chain's CDR3 is CASSLGASGYNEQFF. The DNA of the CDR3 is TGTGCCAGCTCACTCGGGGCTAGCGGGTACAATGAGCAGTTCTTC.

On this clone: One end of the junction is discordant with germline, which a read error may explain. This sequence joins TRBV5-6 and TRBJ1-1; 7 positions agree with TRBD1. Germline-derived CDR1 and CDR2 are SGHDT and YYEEEE. The CDR3 is 13 amino acids. The DNA for the CDR3 is TGTGCCAGCAGCTCCTCCCTTGGGCGACAGGGAGGTTTT. It yields the protein CASSSSLGRQGGF. Full variable domain (remainder filled in from reference TRBV5-6 and TRBJ1-1): DAGVTQSPTHLIKTRGQQVTLRCSPKSGHDTVSWYQQALGQGPQFIFQYYEEEERQRGNFPDRFSGHQFPNYSSELNVNALLLGDSALYLCASSSSLGRQGGFGQGTRLTVV.

This clone has just one count. The J gene is TRBJ2-1, the V gene TRBV6-1; D is unclear. V was trimmed by 2 bases and J by 4 bases, leaving 12 bases between them. Germline V CDR1 and CDR2: MNHNS, SASEGT. This CDR3 has 15 amino acids. In nucleotides, the CDR3 is TGTGCCAGCAGTGAACCGGGCGGCAGTTACAATGAGCAGTTCTTC. This sequence encodes CASSEPGGSYNEQFF.

V and J are TRBV12-3 or TRBV12-4 and TRBJ2-7, with D unclear. The CDR3 is made up of 11 amino acids. Trimming shortened V by 1 base and J by 7 bases, and 5 bases separated the two germline ends. The CDR3 DNA reads as TGTGCCAGCAGTTTAGTAGGGGAGCAGTACTTC. It codes for CASSLVGEQYF.

The chain recombines TRBV14 with TRBJ1-3, with a possible D match to TRBD1 (5 bases). Trimming removed 1 base at V and 4 bases at J, with 11 bases between. CDR1 and CDR2 from the germline V gene are SGHDN and FVKESK. This CDR3 is 15 amino acids long. CDR3 sequence: CASSQVQGVGNTIYF. The CDR3 coding sequence is TGTGCCAGCAGCCAAGTTCAGGGCGTAGGAAACACCATATATTTT.

This clone has just one count. The V gene is TRBV5-1, the J gene TRBJ1-6; D uncertain. V lost 0 bases and J 6 bases, leaving 10 bases between the germline ends. CDR3 length: 15 residues. Germline CDR1 is SGHRS and CDR2 is YFSETQ. CDR3 sequence reads: CASSLGALANSPLHF. CDR3 in DNA: TGCGCCAGCAGCTTGGGAGCACTGGCTAATTCACCCCTCCACTTT.

CDR3 in amino acids: CASSDGGTGNTGELFF. For the CDR3, the DNA is TGTGCCAGCAGTGACGGTGGGACAGGGAACACCGGGGAGCTGTTTTTT. This sequence joins TRBV6-4 and TRBJ2-2; 8 positions agree with TRBD1. Germline assignment: CDR1 MRHNA and CDR2 SNTAGT. This CDR3 spans 16 amino acids. The V segment lost 2 bases and the J segment 1 base; nucleotides outside the gene matches: 3.

The gene calls are TRBV11-3 and TRBJ1-2, with TRBD1 identical over 9 bases. The CDR3 covers 17 residues. The V and J ends lost 5 bases and 1 base, in that order; junction bases with no gene match: 11. The germline V gene encodes CDR1 SGHNT and CDR2 YENEEA. The CDR3 sequence: CASSGRQGEVDNYGYTF. CDR3 coding DNA: TGTGCCAGCAGCGGCAGACAGGGGGAAGTGGATAACTATGGCTACACCTTC.

CDR3 nucleotides: TGTGCCAGCAGCTCACCCGCCAGGACTTATGGCTACACCTTC. Amino acids: CASSSPARTYGYTF. V and J are TRBV7-2 and TRBJ1-2; no reliable D call. The V gene lost 4 bases and the J gene lost 5 bases, with 14 bases spanning the gap. This CDR3 region has 14 residues. The germline gives CDR1 SGHTA, CDR2 FQGNSA.

The rearrangement joins TRBV24-1 to TRBJ2-2, with 10 bases lining up with TRBD1. The germline V gene encodes CDR1 KGHDR and CDR2 SFDVKD. V trimming: 2 bases; J trimming: 5 bases; junction bases outside the gene matches: 10. This CDR3 region has 18 residues. CDR3 region: CATSDSRDRGSRTGELFF. The CDR3 DNA reads TGTGCCACCAGTGATTCCCGGGACAGGGGATCGAGGACCGGGGAGCTGTTTTTT.

The chain couples TRBV9 to TRBJ2-7; D is unresolved. The CDR3 totals 15 residues. V was trimmed by 7 bases and J by 3 bases, leaving 20 bases between them. CDR1 is SGDLS and CDR2 is YYNGEE in the germline V gene. CDR3 DNA sequence: TGTGCCAGCTCCTACGACACTACACACTACTACGAGCAGTACTTC. Translation gives CASSYDTTHYYEQYF.

The chain employs TRBV3-1 (or the pseudogene TRBV3-2) and TRBJ2-7; TRBD2 matches 8 bases. V shed 4 bases, J shed 6 bases, and the junction held 8 bases outside the gene matches. CDR1 is LGHDT and CDR2 is YNNKEL in the germline V gene (reference sequence). The CDR3 covers 14 residues. CDR3 in amino acids: CASSPRGTSIEQYF. The CDR3 coding sequence is TGTGCCAGCAGCCCACGAGGGACTAGTATCGAGCAGTACTTC.

The chain employs TRBV5-1 and TRBJ1-1; D gene ambiguous. Germline V gene sequence: CDR1 SGHRS, CDR2 YFSETQ. The V gene lost 4 bases and the J gene lost 0 bases, with 10 bases spanning the gap. The CDR3 length is 14 residues. The CDR3 loop reads CASSLTNLNTEAFF. CDR3 nucleotide sequence: TGCGCCAGCAGCCTGACAAACCTGAACACTGAAGCTTTCTTT.

The chain couples TRBV6-1 to TRBJ1-1; D is unresolved. V was cut by 1 base and J by 3 bases, with 9 bases left in between. In germline, CDR1 is MNHNS, CDR2 SASEGT. The CDR3 has 14 residues. As DNA, the CDR3 is TGTGCCAGCAGTGAAGTACTCGGGGACACTGAAGCTTTCTTT. Protein: CASSEVLGDTEAFF.